Listed below are T cell receptor beta chains from one sample, sequenced in a study of blood T cell repertoires in COVID-19. Sequenced by immunoSEQ multiplex PCR; TCRdb stores in-frame clones only, minus some. The table shows about 43,000 clones, with over 80% occurring only once. Source material: peripheral blood. The receptors originated from a woman at least 80 years old with acute or convalescent COVID-19. The CDR3 runs from the conserved cysteine through the conserved F or W. Fields, in order: CDR3 protein, J gene, V gene, D gene. A D gene is named only where the DNA matches it firmly.

CDR3 protein: CAISESRRAKANYGYTF
J gene: TRBJ1-2
V gene: TRBV10-3
D gene: NA

CDR3 protein: CASSVPCDRGDGPQHF
J gene: TRBJ1-5
V gene: TRBV10-1
D gene: TRBD1

CDR3 protein: CASGGQGEGQETQYF
J gene: TRBJ2-5
V gene: TRBV28
D gene: NA

CDR3 protein: CAWSVQGEDTQYF
J gene: TRBJ2-3
V gene: TRBV30
D gene: TRBD1

CDR3 protein: CASSPGTGGEYEQYF
J gene: TRBJ2-7
V gene: TRBV7-8
D gene: TRBD1

CDR3 protein: CAISGVNTGELFF
J gene: TRBJ2-2
V gene: TRBV10-3
D gene: NA

CDR3 protein: CASTHSTSGGYNEQFF
J gene: TRBJ2-1
V gene: TRBV27
D gene: TRBD2

CDR3 protein: CASSPPDGEGYTF
J gene: TRBJ1-2
V gene: TRBV7-8
D gene: NA

CDR3 protein: CASSTPGLSSGYTF
J gene: TRBJ1-2
V gene: TRBV6-5
D gene: NA

CDR3 protein: CSASQGVTGELFF
J gene: TRBJ2-2
V gene: TRBV20-1
D gene: NA

CDR3 protein: CASSRDRGSYEQYF
J gene: TRBJ2-7
V gene: TRBV10-2
D gene: TRBD1

CDR3 protein: CASSSRTVTGNEKLFF
J gene: TRBJ1-4
V gene: TRBV6-5
D gene: NA

CDR3 protein: CASSLTSSYNSPLHF
J gene: TRBJ1-6
V gene: TRBV7-8
D gene: NA

CDR3 protein: CASITGTSGGAGTDTQYF
J gene: TRBJ2-3
V gene: TRBV5-1
D gene: TRBD2

CDR3 protein: CASSQEGSSGGRTGTQYF
J gene: TRBJ2-5
V gene: TRBV4-1
D gene: TRBD2

CDR3 protein: CASSLGQSNQPQHF
J gene: TRBJ1-5
V gene: TRBV28
D gene: NA

CDR3 protein: CASSERVTETQYF
J gene: TRBJ2-5
V gene: TRBV25-1
D gene: NA

CDR3 protein: CASSLTGKNTGELFF
J gene: TRBJ2-2
V gene: TRBV7-2
D gene: NA

CDR3 protein: CASSGGTGENQPQHF
J gene: TRBJ1-5
V gene: TRBV6-5
D gene: TRBD1

CDR3 protein: CASSPRAVRGETQYF
J gene: TRBJ2-5
V gene: TRBV9
D gene: NA

CDR3 protein: CASSLETGATEAFF
J gene: TRBJ1-1
V gene: TRBV27
D gene: TRBD1

CDR3 protein: CASSAGMNTEAFF
J gene: TRBJ1-1
V gene: TRBV18
D gene: NA

CDR3 protein: CASSPGQRTYGYTF
J gene: TRBJ1-2
V gene: TRBV11-2
D gene: NA

CDR3 protein: CASSPYRTNSPLHF
J gene: TRBJ1-6
V gene: TRBV6-5
D gene: NA

CDR3 protein: CASSLELADTQYF
J gene: TRBJ2-3
V gene: TRBV11-2
D gene: NA

CDR3 protein: CASTSGGRSGNTIYF
J gene: TRBJ1-3
V gene: TRBV6-6
D gene: NA

CDR3 protein: CASSVDRVDTGELFF
J gene: TRBJ2-2
V gene: TRBV2
D gene: TRBD1

CDR3 protein: CASSSRTGDGNTIYF
J gene: TRBJ1-3
V gene: TRBV5-1
D gene: TRBD1

CDR3 protein: CAWRTGVENSPLHF
J gene: TRBJ1-6
V gene: TRBV30
D gene: TRBD1

CDR3 protein: CASSDSYNSPLHF
J gene: TRBJ1-6
V gene: TRBV2
D gene: NA